This is a list of T cell receptor beta chains from one sample in a study of T cell clones after liver transplantation. Generated by immunoSEQ multiplex PCR, the TCRdb table keeps only in-frame clones and is missing some. The sample consists of tens of thousands of clones, about 70% of them appearing once. The starting material was CD4+ T cells from blood, obtained before liver transplant. These receptors were collected from a human donor who received a liver transplant. Each CDR3 is given with its conserved first and last residue. Fields, in order: J gene, clone size, V gene, D gene, CDR3 DNA, CDR3 protein. The D gene is left open where the match is weak. Clone sizes are given selectively: once, few, many, or a class where the clone is expanded.

j_gene: TRBJ2-1
abundance: NA
v_gene: TRBV5-4
d_gene: TRBD2
CDR3nt: TGTGCCAGCAGCTTTGCGGGGGGAATGTACGAGCAGTTCTTC
CDR3aa: CASSFAGGMYEQFF

j_gene: TRBJ1-1
abundance: NA
v_gene: TRBV6-1
d_gene: NA
CDR3nt: TGTGCCAGCAGTGAAGCCGCAGGGGCCTCCACTGAAGCTTTCTTT
CDR3aa: CASSEAAGASTEAFF

j_gene: TRBJ2-1
abundance: NA
v_gene: TRBV19
d_gene: TRBD1
CDR3nt: TGTGCCAGTAAGGACAGGGGGTGGGACAATGAGCAGTTCTTC
CDR3aa: CASKDRGWDNEQFF

j_gene: TRBJ2-1
abundance: NA
v_gene: TRBV30
d_gene: NA
CDR3nt: TGTGCCTGTGACAGGCAGAGCTCCTACAATGAGCAGTTCTTC
CDR3aa: CACDRQSSYNEQFF

j_gene: TRBJ2-1
abundance: NA
v_gene: TRBV11-2
d_gene: TRBD2
CDR3nt: TGTGCCAGCAGCCCTAGCGGGGGCCACAATGAGCAGTTCTTC
CDR3aa: CASSPSGGHNEQFF

j_gene: TRBJ1-1
abundance: NA
v_gene: TRBV5-1
d_gene: TRBD1
CDR3nt: TGCGCCAGCAGCTTTGGGGACAGGGGGTGGGTTGGGTCTGAAGCTTTCTTT
CDR3aa: CASSFGDRGWVGSEAFF

j_gene: TRBJ2-3
abundance: NA
v_gene: TRBV30
d_gene: NA
CDR3nt: TGTGCCTGGAGTGCAGAGGGCTTCGCAGATACGCAGTATTTT
CDR3aa: CAWSAEGFADTQYF

j_gene: TRBJ1-2
abundance: NA
v_gene: TRBV28
d_gene: TRBD1
CDR3nt: TGTGCCAGCAGTTTTTGGGGGACAGGGTCTGGTTTTGGCAACTATGGCTACACCTTC
CDR3aa: CASSFWGTGSGFGNYGYTF

j_gene: TRBJ1-3
abundance: NA
v_gene: TRBV6-5
d_gene: NA
CDR3nt: TGTGCCAGCAGCCGACAAACTGGAAACACCATATATTTT
CDR3aa: CASSRQTGNTIYF

j_gene: TRBJ1-1
abundance: NA
v_gene: TRBV7-8
d_gene: NA
CDR3nt: TGTGCCAGCAGCTTAGTCAACGGGGGGGGGAACACTGAAGCTTTCTTT
CDR3aa: CASSLVNGGGNTEAFF

j_gene: TRBJ2-7
abundance: few
v_gene: TRBV27
d_gene: TRBD1
CDR3nt: TGTGCCAGCAGTGCCTCCAGGGACAGGGGATACGAGCAGTACTTC
CDR3aa: CASSASRDRGYEQYF

j_gene: TRBJ1-1
abundance: NA
v_gene: TRBV5-4
d_gene: NA
CDR3nt: TGTGCCAGCAGCTTGGCGGGGTATACGGACACTGAAGCTTTCTTT
CDR3aa: CASSLAGYTDTEAFF

j_gene: TRBJ1-3
abundance: many
v_gene: TRBV5-1
d_gene: TRBD1
CDR3nt: TGCGCCAGCAGGCCCTCGCCGGGACAGGAGCTCTCTGGAAACACCATATATTTT
CDR3aa: CASRPSPGQELSGNTIYF

j_gene: TRBJ2-2
abundance: NA
v_gene: TRBV10-1
d_gene: TRBD2
CDR3nt: TGCGCCAGCAGTGATGGGGGGGCGAACACCGGGGAGCTGTTTTTT
CDR3aa: CASSDGGANTGELFF

j_gene: TRBJ2-3
abundance: NA
v_gene: TRBV4-1
d_gene: NA
CDR3nt: TGCGCCAGCAGCCAAGGTCGGGGTTCAGATACGCAGTATTTT
CDR3aa: CASSQGRGSDTQYF

j_gene: TRBJ1-2
abundance: NA
v_gene: TRBV6-5
d_gene: NA
CDR3nt: TGTGCCAGCAGTGGGCCCTCTGGGACCTTC
CDR3aa: CASSGPSGTF

j_gene: TRBJ1-4
abundance: NA
v_gene: TRBV25-1
d_gene: NA
CDR3nt: TGTGCCAGCAGTGAGGGGGGGGATGAAAAACTGTTTTTT
CDR3aa: CASSEGGDEKLFF

j_gene: TRBJ1-5
abundance: NA
v_gene: TRBV10-3
d_gene: TRBD1
CDR3nt: TGTGCCATCAGTGAGTCCGGACAGGGCATTCAGCCCCAGCATTTT
CDR3aa: CAISESGQGIQPQHF

j_gene: TRBJ2-7
abundance: many
v_gene: TRBV6-1
d_gene: TRBD1
CDR3nt: TGTGCCAGCAGGGAAAGGGGGACAGGGGTCGAGCAGTACTTC
CDR3aa: CASRERGTGVEQYF

j_gene: TRBJ1-2
abundance: NA
v_gene: TRBV9
d_gene: NA
CDR3nt: TGTGCCAGCAGCGTAGGTCCTTCGGGGAGCTACACCTTC
CDR3aa: CASSVGPSGSYTF

j_gene: TRBJ1-2
abundance: NA
v_gene: TRBV5-4
d_gene: NA
CDR3nt: TGTGCCAGCAGCTATCAGGGGAACTATGGCTACACCTTC
CDR3aa: CASSYQGNYGYTF

j_gene: TRBJ2-3
abundance: NA
v_gene: TRBV4-1
d_gene: TRBD2
CDR3nt: TGCGCCAGCAGCCAAGATGGGTCGCTAGCGGGGGTAACAGATACGCAGTATTTT
CDR3aa: CASSQDGSLAGVTDTQYF

j_gene: TRBJ1-4
abundance: many
v_gene: TRBV2
d_gene: NA
CDR3nt: TGTGCCAGCATGAAGACAGAAACTAATGAAAAACTGTTTTTT
CDR3aa: CASMKTETNEKLFF

j_gene: TRBJ2-1
abundance: NA
v_gene: TRBV27
d_gene: TRBD1
CDR3nt: TGTGCCAGCAGTTTAAGGGTCAGGGGGAATGAGCAGTTCTTC
CDR3aa: CASSLRVRGNEQFF

j_gene: TRBJ1-6
abundance: NA
v_gene: TRBV7-8
d_gene: NA
CDR3nt: TGTGCCAGCAGCTATACTGGGGGGAGCTCCTATAATTCACCCCTCCACTTT
CDR3aa: CASSYTGGSSYNSPLHF

j_gene: TRBJ2-7
abundance: many
v_gene: TRBV30
d_gene: NA
CDR3nt: TGTGCCTGGAGTGTTTCTGTTTACGAGCAGTACTTC
CDR3aa: CAWSVSVYEQYF

j_gene: TRBJ2-5
abundance: NA
v_gene: TRBV27
d_gene: NA
CDR3nt: TGTGCCATCTCCCGACAGGGAGGCGAGACCCAGTACTTC
CDR3aa: CAISRQGGETQYF

j_gene: TRBJ2-5
abundance: NA
v_gene: TRBV25-1
d_gene: TRBD1
CDR3nt: TGTGCCAGCAGTACTACGACAGGGTGGGAGACCCAGTACTTC
CDR3aa: CASSTTTGWETQYF

j_gene: TRBJ1-6
abundance: NA
v_gene: TRBV30
d_gene: TRBD1
CDR3nt: TGTGCCTGGAAAGGGGGCCAGTCACCCCTCCACTTT
CDR3aa: CAWKGGQSPLHF

j_gene: TRBJ1-1
abundance: once
v_gene: TRBV19
d_gene: NA
CDR3nt: TGTGCCAGTAGTATAGTTGGAGCTGGCAGTGAAGCTTTCTTT
CDR3aa: CASSIVGAGSEAFF

j_gene: TRBJ1-5
abundance: few
v_gene: TRBV6-6
d_gene: NA
CDR3nt: TGTGCCAGCAGTTACCGGGATAGCAATCAGCCCCAGCATTTT
CDR3aa: CASSYRDSNQPQHF

j_gene: TRBJ2-3
abundance: once
v_gene: TRBV11-2
d_gene: TRBD1
CDR3nt: TGTGCCAGCAGTTTAATCAGGGGGTCCACAGATACGCAGTATTTT
CDR3aa: CASSLIRGSTDTQYF

j_gene: TRBJ2-2
abundance: NA
v_gene: TRBV7-2
d_gene: TRBD1
CDR3nt: TGTGCCAGCAGCCCACAGGGGGTTAATCAAGGGCTCGGGGAGCTGTTTTTT
CDR3aa: CASSPQGVNQGLGELFF

j_gene: TRBJ1-6
abundance: few
v_gene: TRBV6-6
d_gene: TRBD1
CDR3nt: TGTGCCAGCACCCAGGGACAGGGGACGTATTCACCCCTCCACTTT
CDR3aa: CASTQGQGTYSPLHF

j_gene: TRBJ2-5
abundance: NA
v_gene: TRBV6-1
d_gene: NA
CDR3nt: TGTGCCAGCAGCTTACAGGGGGGGCGGAAGACCCAGTACTTC
CDR3aa: CASSLQGGRKTQYF

j_gene: TRBJ2-1
abundance: NA
v_gene: TRBV9
d_gene: TRBD2
CDR3nt: TGTGCCAGCAGCGTAGGGTCCGGGGGGTACAATGAGCAGTTCTTC
CDR3aa: CASSVGSGGYNEQFF

j_gene: TRBJ2-4
abundance: few
v_gene: TRBV28
d_gene: TRBD1
CDR3nt: TGTGCCAGCAGTTCATGGGGGACAGATCTAGCCAAAAACATTCAGTACTTC
CDR3aa: CASSSWGTDLAKNIQYF

j_gene: TRBJ1-1
abundance: NA
v_gene: TRBV7-9
d_gene: TRBD1
CDR3nt: TGCGCACCGACGCGACAGGGGAACACTGAAGCTTTCTTT
CDR3aa: CAPTRQGNTEAFF

j_gene: TRBJ1-2
abundance: NA
v_gene: TRBV7-2
d_gene: NA
CDR3nt: TGTGCCAGCAGCCTCCGACAGCCAGTCCACTATGGCTACACCTTC
CDR3aa: CASSLRQPVHYGYTF

j_gene: TRBJ2-7
abundance: NA
v_gene: TRBV9
d_gene: TRBD1
CDR3nt: TGTGCCAGCAGCGGGAGCGGCAGGGGGTGGTACGAGCAGTACTTC
CDR3aa: CASSGSGRGWYEQYF

j_gene: TRBJ1-5
abundance: NA
v_gene: TRBV29-1
d_gene: NA
CDR3nt: TGCAGCGTTGAAGGGGGGGGTCAGCCCCAGCATTTT
CDR3aa: CSVEGGGQPQHF